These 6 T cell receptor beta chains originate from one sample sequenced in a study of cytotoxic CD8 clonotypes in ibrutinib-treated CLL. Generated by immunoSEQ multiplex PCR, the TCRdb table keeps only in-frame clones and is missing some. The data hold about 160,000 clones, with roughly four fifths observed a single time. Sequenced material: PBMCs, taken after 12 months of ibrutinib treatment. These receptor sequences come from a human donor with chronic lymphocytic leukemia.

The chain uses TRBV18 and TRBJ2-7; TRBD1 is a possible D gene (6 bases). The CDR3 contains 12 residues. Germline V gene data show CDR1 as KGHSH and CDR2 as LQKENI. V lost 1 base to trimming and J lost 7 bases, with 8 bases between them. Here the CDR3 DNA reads TGTGCCAGCTCACCACAGACAGGAGAGCAGTACTTC. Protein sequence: CASSPQTGEQYF.

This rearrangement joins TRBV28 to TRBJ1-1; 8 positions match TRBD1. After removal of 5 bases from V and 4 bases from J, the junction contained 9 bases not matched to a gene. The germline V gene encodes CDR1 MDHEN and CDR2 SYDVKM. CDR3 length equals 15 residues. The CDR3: CASSADRARGTEAFF. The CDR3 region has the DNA TGTGCCAGCAGTGCGGACAGGGCTAGAGGCACTGAAGCTTTCTTT.

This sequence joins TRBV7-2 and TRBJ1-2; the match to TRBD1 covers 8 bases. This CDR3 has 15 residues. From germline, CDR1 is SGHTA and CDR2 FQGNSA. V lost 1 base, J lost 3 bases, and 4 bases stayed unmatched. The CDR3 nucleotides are TGTGCCAGCAGCTTAGGAGGGACAGGACACTATGGCTACACCTTC. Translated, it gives CASSLGGTGHYGYTF.

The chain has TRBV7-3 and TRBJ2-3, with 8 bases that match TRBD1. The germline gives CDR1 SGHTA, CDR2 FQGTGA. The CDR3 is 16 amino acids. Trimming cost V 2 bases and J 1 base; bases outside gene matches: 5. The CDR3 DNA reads TGTGCCAGCAGCTTACAACAGGGGGTGGGCACAGATACGCAGTATTTT. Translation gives CASSLQQGVGTDTQYF. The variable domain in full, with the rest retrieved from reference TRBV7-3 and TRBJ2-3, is GAGVSQTPSNKVTEKGKYVELRCDPISGHTALYWYRQSLGQGPEFLIYFQGTGAADDSGLPNDRFFAVRPEGSVSTLKIQRTERGDSAVYLCASSLQQGVGTDTQYFGPGTRLTVL.

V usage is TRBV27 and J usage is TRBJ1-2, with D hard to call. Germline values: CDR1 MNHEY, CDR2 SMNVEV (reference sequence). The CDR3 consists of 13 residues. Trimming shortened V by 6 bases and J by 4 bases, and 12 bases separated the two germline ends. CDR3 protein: CASSPPGAYGYTF. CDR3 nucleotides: TGTGCCAGCAGCCCCCCGGGAGCCTATGGCTACACCTTC.

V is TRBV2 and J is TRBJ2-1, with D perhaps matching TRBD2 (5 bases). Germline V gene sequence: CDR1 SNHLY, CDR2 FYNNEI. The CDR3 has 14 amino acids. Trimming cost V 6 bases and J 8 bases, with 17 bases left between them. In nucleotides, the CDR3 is TGTGCCAGCAGGCCGGGCGGGTCCACCTATGAGCAGTTCTTC. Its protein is CASRPGGSTYEQFF.